The source of this T cell receptor beta chain is a study of blood T cell repertoires in COVID-19. Repertoires were generated with immunoSEQ multiplex PCR, while TCRdb's copy carries only in-frame clones and drops some. The sample lists 250,000 or so clones; 70% to 90% were seen once. Material for sequencing was PBMCs or T cells enriched from blood (not recorded which). The clonotype originates from a woman between 50 and 59 years old who had recovered from COVID-19.

In DNA form, the CDR3 reads TGTGCCAGCAGTGTAGGCGGGAGGGCCGCAGATACGCAGTATTTT. Translated: CASSVGGRAADTQYF. The chain couples TRBV2 to TRBJ2-3; the match to TRBD2 covers 9 bases. CDR3 length: 15 residues. V lost 4 bases to trimming and J lost 4 bases; unmatched junction nucleotides: 6. Germline V gene sequence: CDR1 SNHLY, CDR2 FYNNEI.